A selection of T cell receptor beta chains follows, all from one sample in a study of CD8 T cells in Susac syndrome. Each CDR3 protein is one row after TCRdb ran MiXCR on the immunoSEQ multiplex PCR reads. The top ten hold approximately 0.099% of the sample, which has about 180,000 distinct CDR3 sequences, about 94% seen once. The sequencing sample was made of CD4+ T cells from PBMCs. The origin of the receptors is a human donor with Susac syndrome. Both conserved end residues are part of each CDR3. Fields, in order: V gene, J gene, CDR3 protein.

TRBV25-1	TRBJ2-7	CASSGLGYEQYF
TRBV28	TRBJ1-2	CASSFSGTGFRDYGYTF
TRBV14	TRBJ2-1	CASSQLASNEQFF
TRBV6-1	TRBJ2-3	CASRRGGGDTQYF
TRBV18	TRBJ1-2	CASSPAQGDYGYTF
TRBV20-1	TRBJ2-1	CSARRTSGRSTDNEQFF
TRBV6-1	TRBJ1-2	CASSEWVGYTF
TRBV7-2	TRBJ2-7	CASSTGQGSYEQYF
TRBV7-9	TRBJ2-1	CASSFTGGNEQFF
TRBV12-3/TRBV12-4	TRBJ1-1	CASSSTGLGFF
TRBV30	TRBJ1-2	CAWTTQGYGYTF
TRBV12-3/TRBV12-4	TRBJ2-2	CASSWLNTGELFF
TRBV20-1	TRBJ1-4	CSARTGARANEKLFF
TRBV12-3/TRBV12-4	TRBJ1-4	CASSPGTWPEKLFF
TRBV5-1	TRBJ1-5	CASSSGTGGLNQPQHF
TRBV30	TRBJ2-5	CAWSVRGAGETQYF
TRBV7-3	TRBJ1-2	CASSFGDSYGYTF
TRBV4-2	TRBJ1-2	CASSQAGDYGYTF
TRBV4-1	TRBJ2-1	CASSDQNGRSYNEQFF
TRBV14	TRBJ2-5	CASSQSSGPQETQYF
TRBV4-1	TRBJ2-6	CASSQSGWYLGFGANVLTF
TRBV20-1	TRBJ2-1	CSARSGRELNEQFF
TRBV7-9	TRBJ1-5	CASSLGWDPAGTQPQHF
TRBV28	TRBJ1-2	CASSLVWGNYTF
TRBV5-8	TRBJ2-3	CASRLRGDTQYF
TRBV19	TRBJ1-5	CASSILRGHQPQHF
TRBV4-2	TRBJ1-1	CASSHLSKGPRGTEAFF
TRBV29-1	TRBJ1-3	CFPKPGAQDSGNTIYF
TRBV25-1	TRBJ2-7	CASSSRTKNSYEQYF
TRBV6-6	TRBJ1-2	CASSYSNGGYTF
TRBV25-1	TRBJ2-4	CASTPRGVGNIQYF
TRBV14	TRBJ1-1	CASSQEGAGRITEAFF
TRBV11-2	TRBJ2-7	CASRLAGGKYEQYF
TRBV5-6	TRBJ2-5	CASSRPGQGLETQYF
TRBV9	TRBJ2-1	CASSPGELAGAQFF